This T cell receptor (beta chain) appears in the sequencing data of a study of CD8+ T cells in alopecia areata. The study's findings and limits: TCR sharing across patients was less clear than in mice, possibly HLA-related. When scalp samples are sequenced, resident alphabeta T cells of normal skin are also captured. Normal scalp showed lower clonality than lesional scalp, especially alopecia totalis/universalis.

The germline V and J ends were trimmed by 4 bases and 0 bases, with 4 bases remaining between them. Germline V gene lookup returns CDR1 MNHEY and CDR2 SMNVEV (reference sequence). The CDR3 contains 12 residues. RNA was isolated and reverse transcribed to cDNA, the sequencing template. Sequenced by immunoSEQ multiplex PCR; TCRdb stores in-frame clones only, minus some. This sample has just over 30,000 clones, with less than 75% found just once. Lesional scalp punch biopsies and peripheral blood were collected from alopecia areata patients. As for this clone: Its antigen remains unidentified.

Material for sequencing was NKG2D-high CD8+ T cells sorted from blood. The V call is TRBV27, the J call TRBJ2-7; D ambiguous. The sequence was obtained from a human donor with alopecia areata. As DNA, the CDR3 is TGTGCCAGCAGTTCTAGCTCCTACGAGCAGTACTTC. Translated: CASSSSSYEQYF.